This TCR beta chain was obtained from a study of regulatory dendritic cells for organ transplantation. This clone was detected only a few times. Its antigen remains unknown. Study-wide results and caveats: Among resting subsets, memory CD8+ cells contained the most alloreactive clonotypes. Naive T cells showed high diversity, memory cells less, memory CD8+ least.

Method: immunoSEQ multiplex PCR; TCRdb's copy keeps in-frame clones and lacks some. The sample shows fewer than 40,000 clones, just over 90% of them seen only once. FACS sorted CD4+ or CD8+ T cells into CD45RA+ naive and CD45RO+ memory. The sample consisted of naive CD8+ T cells from blood. Subset of the sample: CD45RA+ naive T cells. This receptor was identified in a human donor in good health.

CDR3 sequence (DNA): TGTGCCAGCGCCGACAGGGCTGGCTACACCTTC. Encoded protein: CASADRAGYTF. The V call is TRBV9, the J call TRBJ1-2, with TRBD1 matching 7 bases. Per the germline V gene, CDR1 is SGDLS and CDR2 is YYNGEE. The CDR3 runs to 11 residues. Trimming removed 7 bases from V and 7 bases from J; junction bases left unmatched: 4.